This T cell receptor (beta chain) is from a study of cytomegalovirus exposure and HLA in healthy donors. This clone has a handful of counts. PCR amplification relied on 60 Vbeta primers (plus 13 Jbeta primers). The method was immunoSEQ multiplex PCR; TCRdb's version includes in-frame clones alone and lacks a portion of them. The sample consists of some 190,000 clones, about 77% of them appearing once. The CDR3 covers 15 residues. Germline assignment: CDR1 SGHAT and CDR2 FQNNGV. V gave up 4 bases and J gave up 7 bases; unmatched junction bases: 8. The chain combines TRBV11-2 with TRBJ2-1; the match to TRBD1 covers 9 bases. This receptor was identified in a woman aged 25 to 39 in good health and CMV-seropositive. Sequenced material: PBMCs. The CDR3 DNA reads TGTGCCAGCAGCTCAGGACAGGGGTTCACTAATGAGCAGTTCTTC. Amino acid sequence: CASSSGQGFTNEQFF.